These 11 T cell receptor beta chains originate from one sample sequenced in a study of T-cell reconstitution after alpha-beta-depleted transplantation in children (dated by TCRdb to about 2016). Reading the label with the study, this specimen's treatment or condition is: allogeneic hematopoietic cell transplantation with graft depleted of TCRalphabeta T cells and CD19 B cells. The library was produced with PCR. Sequenced on an Illumina HiSeq 2500. TCR libraries were prepared with molecular barcoding, using unique molecular identifiers to normalize TCRbeta repertoire quantification. TCRdb handled the public reads itself, with Q25 trimming in fastp and clone calling in MiXCR, and kept productive beta chains. All rows with the same CDR3 protein become a single entry with the most common DNA and genes. Counted in this sample were about 460,000 distinct CDR3 sequences; over 9.5% of them appeared once. Roughly 2% of the sample goes to the ten largest clones.

The specimen comprised PBMCs, sampled before TCRalphabeta/CD19-depleted stem cell transplant. The receptors come from a child aged 2 to 15 with inherited bone marrow failure, due to receive a stem cell transplant.

Concerning this clonotype itself: A much more abundant neighbour one base away suggests this may be a read error. V gene TRBV27 combines with J gene TRBJ2-7; maybe TRBD1 (6 bases). The CDR3 is 15 amino acids. V was trimmed by 3 bases and J by 5 bases, leaving 17 bases between them. Germline V CDR1 and CDR2: MNHEY, SMNVEV (reference sequence). This chain's CDR3 is CASSFSQGHLDEQYF. The CDR3 bases are TGTGCCAGCAGTTTTTCGCAGGGGCACTTGGACGAGCAGTACTTC.

This clonotype was recorded at least ten times. V is TRBV4-3 and J is TRBJ1-6; possible D gene TRBD1, 6 bases. This CDR3 is built from 20 residues. Germline V gene sequence: CDR1 LGHNA, CDR2 YSLEER. V was shortened by 3 bases and J by 5 bases, with 26 bases between the two germline ends. The CDR3 region has the DNA TGCGCCAGCAGCCAGGCACATGGGGGCAGATCCTTCGCTGATAATTCACCCCTCCACTTT. Translating gives CASSQAHGGRSFADNSPLHF.

This clonotype has ten or more counts. J is TRBJ1-2 and V is TRBV5-1; unclear D gene. CDR1 and CDR2 (germline): SGHRS, YFSETQ. This CDR3 has 14 amino acids. V lost 3 bases to trimming and J lost 4 bases, with 13 bases between them. The CDR3 reads CASSWMGLGYGYTF. DNA for the CDR3: TGCGCCAGCAGCTGGATGGGTCTGGGCTATGGCTACACCTTC.

This clonotype was recorded at least ten times. V and J are TRBV20-1 and TRBJ2-7; possibly TRBD1 for D (5 bases). Between the trimmed V and J ends, which lost 3 bases and 2 bases, there was a span of 14 bases. This CDR3 is built from 14 residues. Germline V gene lookup returns CDR1 DFQATT and CDR2 SNEGSKA (reference sequence). In DNA, the CDR3 is TGCAGTGCTAGTCCGCCAGGGTACCCCTACGAGCAGTACTTC. It codes for CSASPPGYPYEQYF.

In this sample, this clonotype turned up a few times. The V call is TRBV5-6, the J call TRBJ1-2; 7 nucleotides agree with TRBD1. V was pared by 7 bases and J by 4 bases, with 13 bases of the junction left unmatched. This CDR3 comprises 15 residues. The germline V gene has CDR1 SGHDT and CDR2 YYEEEE. Here the CDR3 DNA reads TGTGCCAGCTCCTACCGACAGGGATTCGCCTATGGCTACACCTTC. Protein sequence: CASSYRQGFAYGYTF.

The rearrangement uses TRBV20-1 and TRBJ2-1; 7 positions match TRBD2. This CDR3 has 15 amino acids. Germline trimming cut 3 bases from V and 3 bases from J; bases unmatched to any gene: 8. The germline CDR1 and CDR2 sequences are DFQATT and SNEGSKA (reference sequence). The CDR3 loop is CSASSQREDYNEQFF. DNA of the CDR3: TGCAGTGCTAGCTCTCAGCGGGAAGACTACAATGAGCAGTTCTTC.

At least ten counts were recorded for this clonotype. The CDR3 DNA follows: TGTGCCAGCAGTTTAGGTGGGGACAGGGACTCCTACGAGCAGTACTTC. Translation: CASSLGGDRDSYEQYF. The chain has TRBV12-3 or TRBV12-4 and TRBJ2-7, with 9 nucleotides matching TRBD1. CDR3 length: 16 residues. V lost 1 base, J lost 0 bases, and 4 bases stayed unmatched.

This clonotype occurred many times. The rearrangement joins TRBV20-1 to TRBJ1-1, with D possibly matching TRBD1 (5 bases). V lost 1 base, J lost 2 bases, and 11 bases lay in between. This CDR3 is 14 amino acids long. Germline V gives CDR1 DFQATT, CDR2 SNEGSKA (reference sequence). The CDR3 DNA reads as TGCAGTGCTAGAGCGGGGACGGGAAACACTGAAGCTTTCTTT. It translates to CSARAGTGNTEAFF.

Remarks on this clonotype: This may come from a read error, since a much larger clone is one base off. This chain links TRBV7-9 with TRBJ2-1; no definite D call. Germline CDR1 and CDR2: SEHNR and FQNEAQ (reference sequence). The CDR3 length is 12 residues. Here the CDR3 reads CGSSPERNEQFF. The CDR3, as DNA: TGTGGCAGCAGCCCTGAGCGCAATGAGCAGTTCTTC.

This clonotype was counted ten times or more. J is TRBJ2-3 and V is TRBV4-3; the match to TRBD1 covers 7 bases. Germline V gene sequence: CDR1 LGHNA, CDR2 YSLEER. With 6 bases clipped from V and 5 bases from J, the junction kept 8 bases outside the gene matches. This CDR3 region has 14 residues. The CDR3 protein is CASSTRQGRDTQYF. The CDR3 nucleotides are TGCGCCAGCAGTACGAGACAGGGCAGAGATACGCAGTATTTT.

This clonotype was observed a handful of times. The chain is built from TRBV7-6 and TRBJ1-2; a weak D match, TRBD1 (5 bases). This CDR3 spans 16 amino acids. V was shortened by 1 base and J by 4 bases, with 16 bases between the two germline ends. Germline-derived CDR1 and CDR2 are SGHVS and FNYEAQ. CDR3 sequence: CASSLDATGRGYGYTF. The CDR3 nucleotides read TGTGCCAGCAGCTTAGATGCTACAGGTCGGGGCTATGGCTACACCTTC.